The clone carrying this T cell receptor (beta chain) was detected ten times or more. Amplified TCR beta CDR3 regions were obtained using RNA transcripts as template. Following a first-round RT-PCR that used HTBI primers, a second-round multiplex PCR was carried out. MiXCR, run by TCRdb on the multiplex PCR reads, gives a single entry per CDR3 protein. The table has a few hundred thousand distinct CDR3 sequences, approximately 35% seen once. The sample belongs to a study of Graves' ophthalmopathy and Graves' hyperthyroidism. The CDR3 sequence is 15 residues long. V lost 5 bases, J lost 2 bases, and 10 bases lay in between. Germline lookup yields CDR1 MNHEY and CDR2 SVGAGI.

This receptor was obtained from an adult man with Graves' hyperthyroidism. Sequenced sample: peripheral blood or thyroid tissue (not recorded which). This chain links TRBV6-5 with TRBJ1-6, with D perhaps matching TRBD1 (5 bases). The CDR3 spells CASSGGGTYNSPLHF. For the CDR3, the DNA is TGTGCCAGCAGTGGGGGAGGTACCTATAATTCACCCCTCCACTTT.